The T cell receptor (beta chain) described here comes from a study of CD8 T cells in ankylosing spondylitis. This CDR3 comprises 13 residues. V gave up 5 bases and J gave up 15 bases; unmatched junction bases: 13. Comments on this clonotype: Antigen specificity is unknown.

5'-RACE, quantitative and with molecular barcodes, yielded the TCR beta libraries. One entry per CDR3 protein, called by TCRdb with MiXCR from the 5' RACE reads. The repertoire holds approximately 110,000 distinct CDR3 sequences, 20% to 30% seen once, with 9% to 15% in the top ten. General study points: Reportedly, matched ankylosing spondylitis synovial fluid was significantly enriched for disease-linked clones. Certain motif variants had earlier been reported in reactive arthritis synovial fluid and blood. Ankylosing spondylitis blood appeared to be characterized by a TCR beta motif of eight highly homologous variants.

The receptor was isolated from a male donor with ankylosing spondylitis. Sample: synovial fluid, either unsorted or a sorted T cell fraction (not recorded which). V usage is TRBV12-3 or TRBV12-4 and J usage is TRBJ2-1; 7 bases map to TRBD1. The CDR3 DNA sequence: TGTGCCAGCAGTCTCCAAATTGACAGGGTGGGGTTCTTC. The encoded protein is CASSLQIDRVGFF.